These 9 T cell receptor beta chains originate from one sample sequenced in a study of T cell changes during pregnancy in multiple sclerosis. The table came from immunoSEQ multiplex PCR; TCRdb's copy has only in-frame clones and leaves some out. Of more than 80,000 clones in the sample, roughly 92% were seen once. The source was peripheral blood, collected after pregnancy. The receptors shown here come from a female donor with multiple sclerosis, enrolled in a pregnancy study.

CDR3 region: CASRRQGWETQYF. The CDR3, as DNA: TGTGCCAGCAGAAGACAGGGATGGGAGACCCAGTACTTC. J is TRBJ2-5 and V is TRBV28, with 7 bases identical to TRBD1. This CDR3 spans 13 amino acids. The germline CDR1 and CDR2 sequences are MDHEN and SYDVKM. Losses at the gene ends were 6 bases for V and 5 bases for J; bases not matched to a gene: 6.

The chain uses TRBV6-6 and TRBJ1-1; D unresolved. V lost 6 bases to trimming and J lost 1 base, with 9 bases between them. This CDR3 contains 13 residues. CDR1 MNHNY and CDR2 SVGAGI come from the germline V gene (reference sequence). CDR3 bases: TGTGCCAGCAGACCCACACCGAACACTGAAGCTTTCTTT. It translates to CASRPTPNTEAFF.

The CDR3 coding sequence is TGTGCCAGCTGTAGCAGGGCGAGATCACCCCTCCACTTT. It translates to CASCSRARSPLHF. J is TRBJ1-6 and V is TRBV6-1; maybe TRBD1 (5 bases). This CDR3 region has 13 residues. Germline-derived CDR1 and CDR2 are MNHNS and SASEGT. The germline V and J ends were trimmed by 8 bases and 10 bases, with 15 bases remaining between them.

The gene calls are TRBV27 and TRBJ2-5; D is perhaps TRBD2 (6 bases). This CDR3 contains 14 residues. With 5 bases removed from V and 5 bases from J, the gap between germline ends came to 15 bases. Per the germline V gene, CDR1 is MNHEY and CDR2 is SMNVEV (reference sequence). This CDR3 is CASSNMGGGETQYF. The CDR3 DNA reads as TGTGCCAGCAGTAACATGGGGGGTGGGGAGACCCAGTACTTC.

CDR3 loop: CASSPRVRTGGYEQYF. DNA of the CDR3: TGTGCCAGCAGTCCCAGGGTTAGGACAGGGGGCTACGAGCAGTACTTC. V gene TRBV27 combines with J gene TRBJ2-7; 10 positions match TRBD1. This CDR3 is built from 16 residues. V shed 5 bases and J 3 bases; nucleotides not matched to a gene: 10. Germline V CDR1 and CDR2: MNHEY, SMNVEV (reference sequence).

The rearrangement joins TRBV19 to TRBJ1-2; a weak D match, TRBD1 (5 bases). With 8 bases removed from V and 5 bases from J, the gap between germline ends came to 15 bases. The CDR3 length is 13 residues. Germline CDR1 reads LNHDA; CDR2 reads SQIVND (reference sequence). CDR3 sequence (DNA): TGTGCCAGTGTGGGGCAGGTCGGATATGGCTACACCTTC. As protein: CASVGQVGYGYTF.

The V gene is TRBV2, the J gene TRBJ2-7, with 11 bases identical to TRBD2. V was clipped by 3 bases and J by 5 bases; unmatched bases: 6. This CDR3 has 15 amino acids. Germline V gene lookup returns CDR1 SNHLY and CDR2 FYNNEI. CDR3 DNA sequence: TGTGCCAGCAGTGAGGGGACTAGCGGTGCCCACGAGCAGTACTTC. Translated: CASSEGTSGAHEQYF.

This chain joins TRBV19 and TRBJ2-1, with 10 bases aligning to TRBD2. Germline V gene data show CDR1 as LNHDA and CDR2 as SQIVND (reference sequence). Losses at the gene ends were 1 base for V and 8 bases for J; bases not matched to a gene: 5. CDR3 size: 15 residues. The CDR3 loop reads CASSIVSSGRDEQFF. The CDR3 bases are TGTGCCAGTAGTATAGTGTCTAGCGGGAGAGATGAGCAGTTCTTC.

The chain joins TRBV25-1 to TRBJ2-3, with 9 bases lining up with TRBD2. J lost 7 bases, V lost 2 bases, and 13 bases had no gene match. This CDR3 contains 17 residues. Germline V CDR1 and CDR2: MGHDK, SYGVNS. CDR3 residues: CASSEGTSYWWGNTQYF. The DNA of the CDR3 is TGTGCCAGCAGTGAAGGGACTAGCTACTGGTGGGGAAATACGCAGTATTTT.